This T cell receptor (beta chain) was documented in a study of Ad26.COV2.S vaccination and SARS-CoV-2 variants (dated by TCRdb to the early 2020s). About the study as a whole: Vaccine-arm donors came from COV1001, a multicentre, randomized, double-blind, placebo-controlled phase I-IIa trial of Ad26.COV2.S in healthy adults. Ad26.COV2.S was administered intramuscularly at a dose of 5x10^10 or 1x10^11 viral particles, either as one shot or as two shots given 56 days apart. Blinding of investigators to trial group allocation was maintained during experiments and outcome assessment. The specificity and breadth of SARS-CoV-2-reactive T cell receptors after Ad26.COV2.S vaccination were assessed by TCRbeta repertoire sequencing. Trial participants were randomized into five groups of five, in which low-dose or high-dose Ad26.COV2.S was given once or twice, or placebo was given on both occasions. The TCR-sequenced set comprised approximately 30 samples: about 19 Ad26.COV2.S vaccine recipients, 5 placebo recipients and 8 SARS-CoV-2 convalescent individuals.

TCRbeta CDR3 regions were sequenced with the immunoSEQ Assay. After extraction, genomic DNA underwent amplification by bias-controlled multiplex PCR, followed by high-throughput sequencing. Processing in the source paper ran as follows. Collapsing and filtering of sequences were performed to quantify the absolute abundance of each unique TCRbeta CDR3 region. T cell fraction was estimated by normalizing TCRbeta template counts to usable DNA, with usable DNA measured through amplification of reference genes found in all nucleated cells. Repertoire TCRs were annotated as SARS-CoV-2-specific by exact matching of V gene, CDR3 amino acid sequence and J gene to a known reactive TCR set. The reference SARS-CoV-2 TCR set was derived from MIRA and filtered for enrichment in COVID-19-positive ImmuneCODE repertoires, a step that removed public or cross-reactive TCRs. Using the MIRA antigens, annotated TCRs were further analysed by specific ORF or by position within an ORF. Breadth was defined as annotated unique rearrangements over total unique productive rearrangements; depth was the summed frequency of those rearrangements. Two-sided Wilcoxon rank-sum tests were applied when comparing TCR breadth between groups. TCRdb mirrors the immuneACCESS table, restricted to in-frame sequences. Some clones are absent from its copies; in checked studies, under half trace to an unresolved V gene, and the reason for the others is unknown. V, J and clone size are taken as reported in that table, and D and trimming were inferred from the DNA itself. For this sample the table gives hundreds of thousands of clones, of which around 93% were detected only once. Roughly 1.7% of the sample belongs to the ten largest clones.

In its sample, this clone was seen once. Its antigen is not yet known. Nothing much larger sits one base from this clone, and base qualities are not available. Spanning cysteine to phenylalanine, the CDR3 consists of 14 amino acids. The entry retains the CDR3 DNA only, 42 bases that are in frame from base 1. The germline V gene provides CDR1 KGHDR and CDR2 SFDVKD. The V end gives up 9 bases and the J end 3 bases, leaving 6 bases in the junction not matched to a gene. The sample's treatment or condition, from its label and the paper: roughly 18 received Ad26.COV2.S at low or high dose, single or two shots; roughly 5 received placebo; per-sample allocation not given. For vaccine and placebo recipients, the sequenced repertoires came from samples collected on day 63 after the first injection. Cohort 1b enrolled about two dozen adults aged 18-55 years at a single site in Boston, USA, between 29 July and 7 August 2020. Ad26.COV2.S was a replication-incompetent adenovirus type 26 vector that expressed a prefusion-stabilized SARS-CoV-2 spike protein derived from the original Wuhan strain.

What the study reported, not specific to this receptor: Higher spike-specific TCR breadth was observed in Ad26.COV2.S recipients than in placebo recipients (P = 0.0014). After vaccination, spike-specific CD8+ and CD4+ T cell responses were reported to show substantial breadth. It was noted by the authors that total T cell responses may have been underestimated by the TCR breadth and depth analyses. Comparable non-spike TCR breadth was observed between vaccine and placebo recipients, consistent with only spike being contained in the vaccine. The study was not powered to compare responses between vaccine doses or regimens.

This receptor chain uses TRBV24-1 and TRBJ2-3, and 9 bases in between align with TRBD2. The sample in question was peripheral blood, obtained in a trial of Ad26.COV2.S vaccine versus placebo. The sequence was obtained from a person aged 18 to 65 who received the Ad26.COV2.S COVID-19 vaccine or a placebo. The CDR3 protein sequence reads: CATSPGLATDTQYF. The DNA sequence is given as TGTGCCACCTCTCCGGGACTAGCTACAGATACGCAGTATTTT.